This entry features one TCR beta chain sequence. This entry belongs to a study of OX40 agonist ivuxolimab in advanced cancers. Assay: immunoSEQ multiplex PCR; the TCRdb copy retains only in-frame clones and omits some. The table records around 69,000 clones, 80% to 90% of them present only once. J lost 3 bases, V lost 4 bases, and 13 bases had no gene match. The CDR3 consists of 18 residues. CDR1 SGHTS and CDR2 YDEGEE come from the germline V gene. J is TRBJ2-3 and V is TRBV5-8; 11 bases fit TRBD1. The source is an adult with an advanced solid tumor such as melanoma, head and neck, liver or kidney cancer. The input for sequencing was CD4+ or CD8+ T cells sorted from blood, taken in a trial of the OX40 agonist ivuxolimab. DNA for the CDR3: TGTGCCAGCAGCAGATTTACCGGGACAGGGGGAGGGACAGATACGCAGTATTTT. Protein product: CASSRFTGTGGGTDTQYF.